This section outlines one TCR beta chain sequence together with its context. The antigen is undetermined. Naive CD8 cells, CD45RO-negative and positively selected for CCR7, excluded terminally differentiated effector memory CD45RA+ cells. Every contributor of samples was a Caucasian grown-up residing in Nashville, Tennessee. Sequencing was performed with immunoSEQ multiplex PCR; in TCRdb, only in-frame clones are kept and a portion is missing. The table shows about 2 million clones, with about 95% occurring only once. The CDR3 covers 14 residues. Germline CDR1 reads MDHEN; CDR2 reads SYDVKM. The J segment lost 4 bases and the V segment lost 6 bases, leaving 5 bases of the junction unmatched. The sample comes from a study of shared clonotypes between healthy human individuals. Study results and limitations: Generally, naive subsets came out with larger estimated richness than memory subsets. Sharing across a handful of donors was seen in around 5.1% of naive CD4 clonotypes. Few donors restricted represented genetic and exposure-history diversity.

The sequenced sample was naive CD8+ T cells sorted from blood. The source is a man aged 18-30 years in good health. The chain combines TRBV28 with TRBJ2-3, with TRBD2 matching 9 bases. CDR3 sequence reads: CASSLSGRSDTQYF. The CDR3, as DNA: TGTGCCAGCAGCCTTAGCGGGAGATCAGATACGCAGTATTTT.